This TCR beta chain was sequenced during a study of technical replicates of blood from a handful of donors. TCRdb's table, derived via immunoSEQ multiplex PCR, lists solely in-frame clones and lacks some. The sample holds 75,000 to 100,000 clones; about 95% are singletons and the top ten take over 0.25%. This CDR3 is 16 amino acids long. Germline lookup yields CDR1 LGHNT and CDR2 FRNRAP. V was cut by 2 bases and J by 5 bases, with 15 bases left in between. Sequenced: T cells isolated from PBMCs. This TCR came from a human donor in good health. J is TRBJ2-2 and V is TRBV12-5, with D possibly being TRBD1 (5 bases). This CDR3 is CASGLIVQGRTGELFF. The CDR3 DNA sequence: TGTGCTAGTGGTTTGATTGTGCAGGGTAGGACCGGGGAGCTGTTTTTT. The full variable domain, rest sourced from reference TRBV12-5 and TRBJ2-2, is DARVTQTPRHKVTEMGQEVTMRCQPILGHNTVFWYRQTMMQGLELLAYFRNRAPLDDSGMPKDRFSAEMPDATLATLKIQPSEPRDSAVYFCASGLIVQGRTGELFFGEGSRLTVL.